This T cell receptor beta chain was profiled in a study of beta chain features in type 1 diabetes. General observations from the study: Moderate yet significant TCRB CDR3 shortening was seen in Type 1 diabetes patients in all four CD4+ subsets.

Expressed TCRB transcripts were sequenced because the isolated RNA had all been reverse transcribed beforehand. Repertoires were generated with immunoSEQ multiplex PCR, while TCRdb's copy carries only in-frame clones and drops some. The sample gives 130,000 to 150,000 clones, nearly 50% of which show up once; roughly 0.4% is in the top ten. In the case of this clone: Its antigen remains unknown.

V was clipped by 2 bases and J by 9 bases, with 10 bases between them. This CDR3 contains 11 residues. From germline, CDR1 is DFQATT and CDR2 SNEGSKA (reference sequence). There was one heparinised blood draw per donor, averaging about 116 mL. The rearrangement joins TRBV20-1 to TRBJ2-5, with D possibly TRBD1 on 6 matching bases. The TCR comes from a man aged 18 to 30 in good health. Sequenced sample: Tregs from blood. CDR3 loop: CSARQGLAQYF. The CDR3 DNA reads TGCAGTGCTAGACAGGGGCTAGCCCAGTACTTC.